Listed here are 31 T cell receptor beta chains from one sample, sequenced in a study of brain metastases from non-small cell lung cancer. Profiling relied on immunoSEQ multiplex PCR, and the TCRdb table lists in-frame clones only, not all of them. The table includes some 430 clones, 80% to 90% detected once. The sequenced material came from tissue from a brain metastasis. The receptors stem from a donor at least 40 years old with non-small cell lung cancer.

The rearrangement joins TRBV19 to TRBJ1-5, with D maybe TRBD1 (6 bases). Trimming cost V 5 bases and J 2 bases, with 19 bases left between them. This CDR3 contains 17 residues. The germline gives CDR1 LNHDA, CDR2 SQIVND (reference sequence). The CDR3: CASSPQGISIRNQPQHF. The CDR3 bases are TGTGCCAGTAGTCCTCAGGGGATTAGCATCCGCAATCAGCCCCAGCATTTT. Using reference TRBV19 and TRBJ1-5 for the parts outside the CDR3, the full variable domain is DGGITQSPKYLFRKEGQNVTLSCEQNLNHDAMYWYRQDPGQGLRLIYYSQIVNDFQKGDIAEGYSVSREKKESFPLTVTSAQKNPTAFYLCASSPQGISIRNQPQHFGDGTRLSIL.

The rearrangement links TRBV27 to TRBJ1-2; 9 nucleotides match TRBD1. V gave up 4 bases and J gave up 2 bases; unmatched junction bases: 2. This CDR3 has 14 residues. Germline values: CDR1 MNHEY, CDR2 SMNVEV (reference sequence). The CDR3 protein is CASSSTGGNYGYTF. The CDR3 nucleotides are TGTGCCAGCAGTTCGACAGGGGGAAACTATGGCTACACCTTC.

Worth noting for this clone: The sample holds other DNA sequences that translate to the same CDR3. The chain combines TRBV7-6 with TRBJ1-1, with 7 bases aligning to TRBD1. There are 13 residues in the CDR3. The germline gives CDR1 SGHVS, CDR2 FNYEAQ. J gave up 5 bases and V 3 bases, and 3 bases lay outside the gene matches. The CDR3 region has the DNA TGTGCCAGCAGCTTTGCAGGGGGTACTGAAGCTTTCTTT. The encoded protein is CASSFAGGTEAFF.

The V gene is TRBV5-8, the J gene TRBJ1-1; 7 bases map to TRBD1. Germline-derived CDR1 and CDR2 are SGHTS and YDEGEE. J gave up 5 bases and V 0 bases, and 7 bases lay outside the gene matches. The CDR3 is made up of 15 amino acids. The CDR3 nucleotides read TGTGCCAGCAGCTTGGGACAGGGTGATGATACTGAAGCTTTCTTT. It is translated as CASSLGQGDDTEAFF.

The genes are TRBV10-3 and TRBJ2-3, with 7 bases identical to TRBD2. V was clipped by 6 bases and J by 1 base; unmatched bases: 7. The CDR3 runs 15 residues. Germline CDR1 and CDR2: ENHRY and SYGVKD. The CDR3 sequence: CAISDASGRTDTQYF. The CDR3 nucleotides read TGTGCCATCAGCGATGCTAGCGGCCGCACAGATACGCAGTATTTT.

The chain carries TRBV19 and TRBJ1-1; 9 nucleotides agree with TRBD1. This CDR3 has 15 residues. Germline CDR1 reads LNHDA; CDR2 reads SQIVND (reference sequence). Trimming cost V 4 bases and J 3 bases; bases outside gene matches: 6. For the CDR3, the DNA is TGTGCCAGTAGTACCGCAGACAGGGGGGACACTGAAGCTTTCTTT. Its translation: CASSTADRGDTEAFF.

For this clone: Because it lacks the conserved phenylalanine or tryptophan at the end, this CDR3 is likely a read error. The DNA is omitted, as the CDR3 cannot be located on it reliably, and the CDR3 follows TCRdb's listing. The chain uses TRBV5-1 and TRBJ1-2; the table names TRBD1, a call not compared with the DNA. Germline CDR1 reads SGHRS; CDR2 reads YFSETQ. Ends included, the CDR3 has 13 residues. The CDR3 loop reads CASDITSVRKTYG.

J is TRBJ2-5 and V is TRBV3-1 (or the pseudogene TRBV3-2); D might be TRBD1 or TRBD2, each matching 6 bases. Germline V CDR1 and CDR2: LGHDT, YNNKEL (reference sequence). Trimming stripped 0 bases from V and 5 bases from J, with 19 bases between. The CDR3 spans 17 residues. As DNA, the CDR3 is TGTGCCAGCAGCCAAGATCGGCGTGAGGGGGGAAGGGAGACCCAGTACTTC. This gives the protein CASSQDRREGGRETQYF.

With regard to this clone: At one of its ends the junction is not consistent with the germline gene, which may arise from a read error. CDR3 in DNA: TGTGCCAGCAGCCAAGAGGGGGCGCTGTTTTTT. Protein: CASSQEGALFF. The chain uses TRBV4-2 and TRBJ2-2, with D possibly TRBD1 on 6 matching bases. CDR3 size: 11 residues. Germline loops: CDR1 LGHNA, CDR2 YNFKEQ.

The CDR3 sequence: CASRRDEQYF. DNA for the CDR3: TGTGCCAGCAGAAGGGACGAGCAGTACTTC. This chain connects TRBV6-6 to TRBJ2-7; D is uncertain. Trimming took 6 bases from V and 5 from J, leaving 5 bases between them. This CDR3 is 10 amino acids long. CDR1 is MNHNY, CDR2 SVGAGI, per germline (reference sequence).

The V call is TRBV7-2, the J call TRBJ1-4; 11 nucleotides line up with TRBD1. The germline CDR1 and CDR2 sequences are SGHTA and FQGNSA. The trim removed 1 base at V and 11 bases at J, leaving 6 bases unmatched. The CDR3 is 15 residues long. CDR3 bases: TGTGCCAGCAGCTTAGTCGGGACAGGGGGAGCGAAACTGTTTTTT. Translating it yields CASSLVGTGGAKLFF.

As concerns this clone: A much larger clone is a single base away; this may be a read error. CDR3 nucleotide sequence: TGCGCCGTCTCCCACGGGAGGAACCAAGAGACCCAGTACTTC. Its protein product is CAVSHGRNQETQYF. J is TRBJ2-5 and V is TRBV5-1; 7 bases align to TRBD2. The V gene's germline CDR1 is SGHRS and CDR2 YFSETQ. V dropped 10 bases and J dropped 0; count of bases not matched to a gene: 9. The CDR3 has 14 residues.

The chain carries TRBV9 and TRBJ1-5, with no clear D. The CDR3 extends over 15 amino acids. The V end was cut by 0 bases, the J end by 2 bases, with 9 bases between. Germline CDR1 and CDR2: SGDLS and YYNGEE. This chain's CDR3 is CASSVGGHGNQPQHF. Written as DNA, the CDR3 is TGTGCCAGCAGCGTAGGAGGGCATGGCAATCAGCCCCAGCATTTT.

The genes are TRBV27 and TRBJ2-7, with a weak D call TRBD1 (6 bases). The V end lost 8 bases, the J end lost 4 bases, and 21 bases lay between the germline ends. Germline V gene lookup returns CDR1 MNHEY and CDR2 SMNVEV (reference sequence). The CDR3 extends over 15 amino acids. Here the CDR3 DNA reads TGTGCCAGCGCAAGCGTGGACAGCGCTAGATACGAGCAGTACTTC. It codes for CASASVDSARYEQYF.

The gene calls are TRBV27 and TRBJ1-1; D call uncertain. This CDR3 spans 17 amino acids. Trimming removed 2 bases from V and 0 bases from J, with 16 bases in between. CDR1 MNHEY and CDR2 SMNVEV come from the germline V gene (reference sequence). CDR3 coding DNA: TGTGCCAGCAGTTTAGGGGAATACAAAGGTTTGAACACTGAAGCTTTCTTT. Protein product: CASSLGEYKGLNTEAFF.

The chain links TRBV29-1 to TRBJ1-2, with a possible D match to TRBD1 (5 bases). This CDR3 spans 13 amino acids. Germline V CDR1 and CDR2: SQVTM, ANQGSEA. V dropped 6 bases and J dropped 6 bases, with 17 bases sitting between them. CDR3 amino acids: CSVDQGAPDGYTF. Here the CDR3 DNA reads TGCAGCGTGGACCAAGGGGCGCCTGATGGCTACACCTTC.

The rearrangement links TRBV19 to TRBJ2-3; D possibly corresponds to TRBD1 (6 bases). Germline V gives CDR1 LNHDA, CDR2 SQIVND (reference sequence). The CDR3 has 14 residues. With 4 bases removed from V and 4 bases from J, the gap between germline ends came to 12 bases. The CDR3 reads CASSTGAQADTQYF. In nucleotides, the CDR3 is TGTGCCAGTAGTACAGGGGCTCAGGCAGATACGCAGTATTTT. The full variable domain, in which reference TRBV19 and TRBJ2-3 provide the parts outside the CDR3, is DGGITQSPKYLFRKEGQNVTLSCEQNLNHDAMYWYRQDPGQGLRLIYYSQIVNDFQKGDIAEGYSVSREKKESFPLTVTSAQKNPTAFYLCASSTGAQADTQYFGPGTRLTVL.

This clone has more than one count but fewer than ten. The junction departs from the called germline gene at one end, perhaps through a read error. The rearrangement links TRBV19 to TRBJ2-4; TRBD1 or TRBD2 may be the D gene (5 bases each). The CDR3 has 11 residues. Germline V gene data show CDR1 as LNHDA and CDR2 as SQIVND (reference sequence). The CDR3 bases are TGTGCCAGTCTCCGGGACCCCCGAGAGTTCTTC. Its protein is CASLRDPREFF.

The chain links TRBV5-1 to TRBJ2-5; D possibly uses TRBD1 or TRBD2 (5 bases each). Trimming removed 5 bases at V and 5 bases at J, with 16 bases between. CDR1 and CDR2 (germline): SGHRS, YFSETQ. The CDR3 totals 14 residues. CDR3 protein: CASSLTVAKETQYF. CDR3 sequence (DNA): TGCGCCAGCAGTTTGACAGTAGCGAAGGAGACCCAGTACTTC. The full variable domain, in which reference TRBV5-1 and TRBJ2-5 provide the parts outside the CDR3, is KAGVTQTPRYLIKTRGQQVTLSCSPISGHRSVSWYQQTPGQGLQFLFEYFSETQRNKGNFPGRFSGRQFSNSRSEMNVSTLELGDSALYLCASSLTVAKETQYFGPGTRLLVL.

The chain combines TRBV4-3 with TRBJ2-7, with D maybe TRBD2 (5 bases). CDR1 is LGHNA and CDR2 is YSLEER in the germline V gene. With 1 base removed from V and 0 bases from J, the gap between germline ends came to 10 bases. The CDR3 is 15 residues long. CDR3 region: CASSQVVGSSYEQYF. In nucleotides, the CDR3 is TGCGCCAGCAGCCAAGTCGTAGGGAGCTCCTACGAGCAGTACTTC.

The chain couples TRBV7-6 to TRBJ1-3; D is unclear. The V and J ends lost 5 bases and 10 bases respectively, with 15 bases between them. This CDR3 has 13 residues. Germline V gives CDR1 SGHVS, CDR2 FNYEAQ. CDR3: CASSPEPGATIYF. CDR3 bases: TGTGCCAGCAGCCCTGAGCCAGGCGCAACCATATATTTT.

This clone was picked up one time. One end of the junction does not line up with germline, which may come from a read error. The rearrangement joins TRBV18 to TRBJ2-7, with D possibly TRBD1 on 6 matching bases. CDR3 length: 15 residues. Germline lookup yields CDR1 KGHSH and CDR2 LQKENI. The CDR3 sequence is CTSSPSLRGGNEQYF. CDR3 bases: TGTACCAGCTCACCATCCCTCAGGGGCGGAAACGAGCAGTACTTC.

The J gene is TRBJ1-1, the V gene TRBV5-1; no clear D. V lost 7 bases and J lost 2, with 18 bases in between. There are 15 residues in the CDR3. Germline V gene lookup returns CDR1 SGHRS and CDR2 YFSETQ. As DNA, the CDR3 is TGCGCCAGCCTATTAGGGTGGGGAAGTAACACTGAAGCTTTCTTT. This sequence encodes CASLLGWGSNTEAFF.

The V call is TRBV4-3, the J call TRBJ2-3; 9 positions agree with TRBD2. V shed 0 bases, J shed 2 bases, and the junction held 9 bases outside the gene matches. The CDR3 length is 18 residues. The germline CDR1 and CDR2 sequences are LGHNA and YSLEER. CDR3 sequence reads: CASSQDIASGVSTDTQYF. CDR3 bases: TGCGCCAGCAGCCAAGATATCGCTAGCGGGGTGTCCACAGATACGCAGTATTTT.

The V and J genes are TRBV7-6 and TRBJ2-7; 8 nucleotides agree with TRBD1. CDR1 SGHVS and CDR2 FNYEAQ come from the germline V gene. The junction had 12 bases not matched to a gene; V was cut back by 8 bases and J by 3 bases. This CDR3 comprises 15 residues. CDR3 DNA sequence: TGTGCCAGCGAGCCCGATACAGGGGGAAACTACGAGCAGTACTTC. Its translation: CASEPDTGGNYEQYF.

This chain uses TRBV29-1 with TRBJ2-5, with D possibly being TRBD1 (6 bases). The CDR3 is 13 residues long. Germline CDR1 SQVTM, CDR2 ANQGSEA. V lost 3 bases, J lost 5 bases, and 13 bases lay in between. The CDR3 region is CSVEVITGETQYF. CDR3 coding DNA: TGCAGCGTTGAGGTGATTACAGGGGAGACCCAGTACTTC.

V gene TRBV13 combines with J gene TRBJ2-7; 11 bases line up with TRBD1. The CDR3 runs 17 residues. Per the germline V gene, CDR1 is PRHDT and CDR2 is FYEKMQ (reference sequence). The ends lost 5 bases at V and 5 bases at J; junction bases unmatched: 14. The CDR3 DNA is TGTGCCAGCAGCCAGGGGACAGGGGGAACGCAAGGCCACGAGCAGTACTTC. This encodes CASSQGTGGTQGHEQYF. The variable domain in full, completed from reference TRBV13 and TRBJ2-7, reads AAGVIQSPRHLIKEKRETATLKCYPIPRHDTVYWYQQGPGQDPQFLISFYEKMQSDKGSIPDRFSAQQFSDYHSELNMSSLELGDSALYFCASSQGTGGTQGHEQYFGPGTRLTVT.

V is TRBV28 and J is TRBJ1-5; D unresolved. Germline V gene data show CDR1 as MDHEN and CDR2 as SYDVKM. This CDR3 is 14 amino acids long. V gave up 2 bases and J gave up 7 bases, with 12 bases separating them. The DNA for the CDR3 is TGTGCCAGCAGTTTAAATCTTGAGTGGCAGCCCCAGCATTTT. Translated: CASSLNLEWQPQHF.

V is TRBV19 and J is TRBJ1-1, with 9 nucleotides matching TRBD1. The J segment lost 4 bases and the V segment lost 8 bases, leaving 5 bases of the junction unmatched. The V gene's germline CDR1 is LNHDA and CDR2 SQIVND (reference sequence). This CDR3 is 13 amino acids long. The CDR3 DNA reads TGTGCCAGTGGTGAACAGGGGGCCACTGAAGCTTTCTTT. It translates to CASGEQGATEAFF.

The rearrangement joins TRBV30 to TRBJ2-2; D could derive from TRBD1 or TRBD2 (5 bases each). The germline gives CDR1 GTSNPN, CDR2 SVGIG (reference sequence). This CDR3 region has 12 residues. The V end lost 4 bases, the J end lost 8 bases, and 11 bases lay between the germline ends. CDR3 residues: CAWNGGAGELFF. The CDR3 DNA follows: TGTGCCTGGAATGGGGGTGCGGGGGAGCTGTTTTTT.

The rearrangement uses TRBV7-6 and TRBJ1-1; no clear D. V dropped 4 bases and J dropped 7 bases, with 19 bases sitting between them. CDR3 size: 15 residues. CDR1 and CDR2 (germline): SGHVS, FNYEAQ. The CDR3 DNA reads TGTGCCAGCAGCTCTACCTGGACGGATACGAATGAAGCTTTCTTT. Protein: CASSSTWTDTNEAFF.